Below, 13 T cell receptor beta chains from the same sample are listed, as sequenced in a study of T cell responses to AZD1222 COVID-19 vaccine. Libraries were prepared by immunoSEQ multiplex PCR; TCRdb keeps only in-frame clonotypes and omits some of them. Of approximately 90,000 clones in the sample, around 90% were seen once. Material: peripheral blood, obtained on day 0 of AZD1222 vaccination. These TCRs come from an adult in good health.

The gene calls are TRBV5-4 and TRBJ2-3; 8 bases map to TRBD1. V lost 4 bases to trimming and J lost 10 bases; unmatched junction nucleotides: 14. The length of the CDR3 is 15 residues. Germline-derived CDR1 and CDR2 are SGHNT and YYREEE (reference sequence). In DNA form, the CDR3 reads TGTGCCAGCAGCGCACAGGGGGGAGTAGGGGTCGCGCAGTATTTT. Protein sequence: CASSAQGGVGVAQYF.

With respect to this clone: A junction end diverges from the germline sequence, so it may reflect a read error. V and J are TRBV7-2 and TRBJ1-6; tentatively, D is TRBD1 (6 bases). Germline V lookup: CDR1 SGHTA, CDR2 FQGNSA. CDR3 size: 16 residues. CDR3 DNA: TGTGCAAGCAGCTTTCTATTACAGGGCTCAAATTCACCCCTCCACTTT. Translated, it gives CASSFLLQGSNSPLHF.

The chain recombines TRBV2 with TRBJ2-2; 7 positions match TRBD1. V lost 2 bases, J lost 0 bases, and 12 bases stayed unmatched. The CDR3 contains 19 residues. In germline, CDR1 is SNHLY, CDR2 FYNNEI. CDR3 DNA: TGTGCCAGCAGTGAATTTGGCGACAGGGTAGAATCGAACACCGGGGAGCTGTTTTTT. It specifies CASSEFGDRVESNTGELFF.

The DNA for the CDR3 is TGTGCCAGCAGTGAAGACGGAGTTGAGCTACCGAACACTGAAGCTTTCTTT. This sequence encodes CASSEDGVELPNTEAFF. The J gene is TRBJ1-1, the V gene TRBV6-1; D is unclear. Between the trimmed V and J ends, which lost 1 base and 1 base, there was a span of 16 bases. From germline, CDR1 is MNHNS and CDR2 SASEGT. CDR3 length: 17 amino acids.

V usage is TRBV2 and J usage is TRBJ1-2, with D possibly TRBD1 on 6 matching bases. V lost 10 bases and J 4 bases, leaving 13 bases between the germline ends. Per germline, CDR1 SNHLY and CDR2 FYNNEI. The CDR3 has 12 amino acids. The CDR3 coding sequence is TGTGCCACTTCGGGACACACCTATGGCTACACCTTC. Amino acids: CATSGHTYGYTF.

The chain couples TRBV4-2 to TRBJ1-1; no definite D call. This CDR3 contains 15 residues. V was clipped by 4 bases and J by 2 bases, with 14 bases between them. Germline CDR1 and CDR2: LGHNA and YNFKEQ. The CDR3 DNA follows: TGTGCCAGCAGCCCCCACGAGGGAGGTAACACTGAAGCTTTCTTT. Its protein is CASSPHEGGNTEAFF.

This sequence joins TRBV28 and TRBJ1-1; D is possibly TRBD1 (5 bases). Looked up from germline, CDR1 is MDHEN and CDR2 is SYDVKM. This CDR3 spans 14 amino acids. V gave up 4 bases and J gave up 3 bases, with 12 bases separating them. CDR3: CASSSGEGHTEAFF. In DNA, the CDR3 is TGTGCCAGCAGTTCGGGGGAAGGGCACACTGAAGCTTTCTTT.

This chain joins TRBV11-1 and TRBJ1-1; D ambiguous. Trimming stripped 1 base from V and 1 base from J, with 7 bases between. The CDR3 length is 14 residues. CDR1 is SGHAT, CDR2 FQDESV, per germline (reference sequence). CDR3 region: CASSLDRGNTEAFF. DNA of the CDR3: TGTGCCAGCAGCTTAGATCGGGGGAACACTGAAGCTTTCTTT.

The chain uses TRBV2 and TRBJ2-5; 10 bases match TRBD2. CDR1 is SNHLY and CDR2 is FYNNEI in the germline V gene. The CDR3 consists of 13 residues. V was clipped by 8 bases and J by 3 bases; unmatched bases: 3. CDR3 nucleotides: TGTGCCAGCGGCGGACTAGCGGAAGAGACCCAGTACTTC. Protein product: CASGGLAEETQYF. Full variable domain (rest looked up from reference TRBV2 and TRBJ2-5): EPEVTQTPSHQVTQMGQEVILRCVPISNHLYFYWYRQILGQKVEFLVSFYNNEISEKSEIFDDQFSVERPDGSNFTLKIRSTKLEDSAMYFCASGGLAEETQYFGPGTRLLVL.

This chain joins TRBV7-2 and TRBJ1-2; 8 bases agree with TRBD1. Germline V gene data show CDR1 as SGHTA and CDR2 as FQGNSA. The CDR3 has 14 residues. With 5 bases clipped from V and 3 bases from J, the junction kept 5 bases outside the gene matches. In DNA, the CDR3 is TGTGCCAGCAGCCCAGGGGGCGAGGACTATGGCTACACCTTC. It is translated as CASSPGGEDYGYTF.

This sequence joins TRBV11-3 and TRBJ1-5; D is possibly TRBD1 (6 bases). Trimming pared 2 bases from V and 4 bases from J, leaving 12 bases between. CDR1 and CDR2 from the germline V gene are SGHNT and YENEEA. The CDR3 has 15 amino acids. This chain's CDR3 is CASSLFRQENQPQHF. CDR3 bases: TGTGCCAGCAGCTTATTCCGACAGGAGAATCAGCCCCAGCATTTT.

This rearrangement joins TRBV4-2 to TRBJ2-5, with TRBD2 identical over 12 bases. CDR3 length: 16 residues. Germline CDR1 LGHNA, CDR2 YNFKEQ. Unmatched junction bases numbered 9, after V lost 5 bases and J lost 5 bases. The CDR3 sequence: CASSAQTSGGWETQYF. The CDR3 bases are TGTGCCAGCAGCGCCCAGACTAGCGGGGGTTGGGAGACCCAGTACTTC.

V usage is TRBV11-1 and J usage is TRBJ2-5, with a possible D match to TRBD1 (5 bases). Trimming removed 3 bases from V and 5 bases from J, with 10 bases in between. CDR3 length: 13 amino acids. From germline, CDR1 is SGHAT and CDR2 FQDESV (reference sequence). Written as DNA, the CDR3 is TGTGCCAGCAGCTTCGGCTCAGGGGAGACCCAGTACTTC. Translating it yields CASSFGSGETQYF.